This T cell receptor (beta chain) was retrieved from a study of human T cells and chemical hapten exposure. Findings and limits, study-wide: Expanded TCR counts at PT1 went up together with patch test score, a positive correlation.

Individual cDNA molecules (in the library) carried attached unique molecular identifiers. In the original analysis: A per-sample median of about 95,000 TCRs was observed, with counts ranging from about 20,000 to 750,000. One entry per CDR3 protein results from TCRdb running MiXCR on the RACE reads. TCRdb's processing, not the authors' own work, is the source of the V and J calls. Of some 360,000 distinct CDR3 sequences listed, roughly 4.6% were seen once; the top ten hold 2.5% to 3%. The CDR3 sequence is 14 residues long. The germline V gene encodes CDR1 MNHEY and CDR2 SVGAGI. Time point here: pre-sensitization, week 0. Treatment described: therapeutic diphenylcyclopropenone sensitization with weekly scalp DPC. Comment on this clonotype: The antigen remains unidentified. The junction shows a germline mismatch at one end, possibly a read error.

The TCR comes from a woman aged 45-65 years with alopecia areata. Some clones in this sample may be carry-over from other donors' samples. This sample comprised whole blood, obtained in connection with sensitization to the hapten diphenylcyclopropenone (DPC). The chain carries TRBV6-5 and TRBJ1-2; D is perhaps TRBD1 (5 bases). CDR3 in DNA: TGTGCCAGCCATGCCGGGCAGGGTGCCCTAGGCTTCACCTTC. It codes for CASHAGQGALGFTF.